The 20 T cell receptor beta chains below were found in one sample sequenced in a study of T cells in Graves' hyperthyroidism and ophthalmopathy. The investigators amplified TCR beta CDR3 regions from RNA transcripts. HTBI primers were used for first-round RT-PCR of the TCR CDR3. TCRdb processed the multiplex PCR reads anew with MiXCR; each CDR3 protein has one entry. The sample comprises more than 350,000 distinct CDR3 sequences, roughly 15% of which are singletons, and less than 20% rests with the top ten. Sequencing was carried out using blood. The receptor source for this set is a woman aged 25 to 39 with Graves' ophthalmopathy.

This clonotype appeared many times. This chain connects TRBV12-3 or TRBV12-4 to TRBJ2-1; 9 nucleotides match TRBD1. The CDR3 sequence is 15 residues long. The trim removed 4 bases at V and 5 bases at J, leaving 6 bases unmatched. DNA of the CDR3: TGTGCCAGCAGTTCCACAGGGGGCGCGAACAATGAGCAGTTCTTC. Residues: CASSSTGGANNEQFF.

This clonotype was recorded a few times. CDR3 nucleotide sequence: TGTGCCTGGAGTAAGACCCTCGGGATCACAAGGGCCTACGAGCAGTACTTC. The encoded protein is CAWSKTLGITRAYEQYF. This chain links TRBV30 with TRBJ2-7, with D possibly TRBD2 on 5 matching bases. Looked up from germline, CDR1 is GTSNPN and CDR2 is SVGIG (reference sequence). Trimming pared 2 bases from V and 2 bases from J, leaving 22 bases between. This CDR3 spans 17 amino acids.

This clonotype was seen more than once but under ten times. This chain connects TRBV30 to TRBJ1-2; a possible D gene is TRBD1 (5 bases). Trimming removed 0 bases at V and 6 bases at J, with 8 bases between. The CDR3 is made up of 12 amino acids. In germline, CDR1 is GTSNPN, CDR2 SVGIG (reference sequence). The CDR3 DNA sequence: TGTGCCTGGAGTGTACAGGCTGATGGCTACACCTTC. Its protein product is CAWSVQADGYTF.

V gene TRBV2 combines with J gene TRBJ2-3, with 9 nucleotides matching TRBD1. Germline V gene lookup returns CDR1 SNHLY and CDR2 FYNNEI. The CDR3 has 16 residues. Germline trimming cut 1 base from V and 6 bases from J; bases unmatched to any gene: 8. The CDR3 DNA follows: TGTGCCAGCAGTGAAGGGTGGACAGGGGCACACGATACGCAGTATTTT. Protein: CASSEGWTGAHDTQYF.

The rearrangement links TRBV18 to TRBJ1-3, with D perhaps matching TRBD1 (6 bases). Per germline, CDR1 KGHSH and CDR2 LQKENI. This CDR3 is 18 amino acids long. V was shortened by 1 base and J by 0 bases, with 16 bases between the two germline ends. CDR3 DNA: TGTGCCAGCTCACCACTGGGGGCTCGGACAGTCTCTGGAAACACCATATATTTT. This translates into CASSPLGARTVSGNTIYF.

V gene TRBV20-1 combines with J gene TRBJ2-1, with 11 bases matching TRBD2. CDR1 and CDR2 from the germline V gene are DFQATT and SNEGSKA (reference sequence). This CDR3 contains 16 residues. Losses at the gene ends were 4 bases for V and 9 bases for J; bases not matched to a gene: 14. The CDR3 region has the DNA TGCAGTGCTACCCCCCGGCTAGCGGGGGGACTCAGTGAGCAGTTCTTC. It is translated as CSATPRLAGGLSEQFF.

This clonotype was detected many times. The chain links TRBV18 to TRBJ1-4, with D hard to call. V was cut by 0 bases and J by 4 bases, with 9 bases left in between. The CDR3 has 15 residues. Germline loops: CDR1 KGHSH, CDR2 LQKENI. In nucleotides, the CDR3 is TGTGCCAGCTCACCACCCCGGGTCCGTAATGAAAAACTGTTTTTT. As protein: CASSPPRVRNEKLFF.

This clonotype was recorded at least ten times. The chain joins TRBV28 to TRBJ1-3, with D uncertain. The V gene lost 5 bases and the J gene lost 0 bases, with 8 bases spanning the gap. The CDR3 contains 14 residues. Germline assignment: CDR1 MDHEN and CDR2 SYDVKM. The CDR3, as DNA: TGTGCCAGCAGTCCCGACACCTCTGGAAACACCATATATTTT. Protein: CASSPDTSGNTIYF.

CDR3 coding DNA: TGCGCCAGCAGTCCCACCGGGACAGTTGGGACCGGGGAGCTGTTTTTT. It codes for CASSPTGTVGTGELFF. The gene calls are TRBV10-1 and TRBJ2-2; 7 nucleotides line up with TRBD1. The CDR3 length is 16 residues. Germline CDR1 and CDR2: WNHNN and SYGVQD (reference sequence). V lost 5 bases and J lost 5; bases outside the gene matches: 11.

This clonotype was observed many times. V and J are TRBV12-3 or TRBV12-4 and TRBJ2-1; TRBD2 matches at 8 bases. This CDR3 comprises 14 residues. V lost 3 bases to trimming and J lost 8 bases; unmatched junction nucleotides: 6. The CDR3 reads CASSFRTSNDEQFF. The DNA for the CDR3 is TGTGCCAGCAGTTTCAGGACTAGCAACGATGAGCAGTTCTTC.

This clonotype was counted many times. J is TRBJ2-7 and V is TRBV3-1; D may match TRBD1 or TRBD2 (6 bases each). V was shortened by 1 base and J by 4 bases, with 14 bases between the two germline ends. Germline-derived CDR1 and CDR2 are LGHDT and YNNKEL (reference sequence). The CDR3 has 15 amino acids. Here the CDR3 reads CASSQVPTGLYEQYF. For the CDR3, the DNA is TGTGCCAGCAGCCAAGTCCCGACAGGACTATACGAGCAGTACTTC.

This clonotype was counted a few times. V usage is TRBV19 and J usage is TRBJ2-1; either TRBD1 or TRBD2 may supply D (5 bases each). Trimming stripped 3 bases from V and 3 bases from J, with 18 bases between. Looked up from germline, CDR1 is LNHDA and CDR2 is SQIVND (reference sequence). This CDR3 region has 17 residues. CDR3 sequence: CASSISRGTPIYNEQFF. CDR3 DNA sequence: TGTGCCAGTAGTATCTCCCGAGGGACCCCGATCTACAATGAGCAGTTCTTC. Supplemented by reference TRBV19 and TRBJ2-1, the full variable domain reads DGGITQSPKYLFRKEGQNVTLSCEQNLNHDAMYWYRQDPGQGLRLIYYSQIVNDFQKGDIAEGYSVSREKKESFPLTVTSAQKNPTAFYLCASSISRGTPIYNEQFFGPGTRLTVL.

This clonotype occurred many times. The chain is built from TRBV18 and TRBJ1-1; 7 bases are shared with TRBD1. With 3 bases clipped from V and 10 bases from J, the junction kept 8 bases outside the gene matches. The CDR3 has 13 amino acids. CDR1 is KGHSH and CDR2 is LQKENI in the germline V gene. CDR3 sequence reads: CASSPLDREGAFF. The CDR3 region has the DNA TGTGCCAGCTCACCCCTCGACAGGGAAGGAGCTTTCTTT.

In this sample, this clonotype turned up many times. The V gene is TRBV7-9, the J gene TRBJ2-5; D ambiguous. Germline CDR1 is SEHNR and CDR2 is FQNEAQ (reference sequence). Trimming left V 10 bases short and J 2 bases short, with 14 bases between. The CDR3 spans 13 residues. CDR3 nucleotides: TGTGCCATTATGCCCGGAAATCAAGAGACCCAGTACTTC. Protein sequence: CAIMPGNQETQYF.

This clonotype has at least ten counts. This rearrangement joins TRBV6-1 to TRBJ1-1; possibly TRBD1 for D (5 bases). V was shortened by 6 bases and J by 8 bases, with 13 bases between the two germline ends. The germline gives CDR1 MNHNS, CDR2 SASEGT. The CDR3 extends over 12 amino acids. The CDR3 is CASSSDIMEAFF. The CDR3, as DNA: TGTGCCAGCAGCTCGGACATAATGGAAGCTTTCTTT.

This clonotype has only a few counts. The chain has TRBV20-1 and TRBJ1-4; D is ambiguous. Per germline, CDR1 DFQATT and CDR2 SNEGSKA (reference sequence). V was pared by 0 bases and J by 8 bases, with 4 bases between. The CDR3 is made up of 11 amino acids. The CDR3 here is CSARDQEKLFF. The CDR3 DNA reads as TGCAGTGCTAGAGACCAGGAAAAACTGTTTTTT.

The chain uses TRBV30 and TRBJ1-2, with D possibly TRBD1 on 5 matching bases. Trimming stripped 7 bases from V and 8 bases from J, with 20 bases between. This CDR3 region has 13 residues. In germline, CDR1 is GTSNPN, CDR2 SVGIG (reference sequence). DNA for the CDR3: TGTGCCTTCGGGGGGGGAGGCAAACGGGGCTACACCTTC. This sequence encodes CAFGGGGKRGYTF.

This clonotype showed up many times. The gene calls are TRBV7-8 and TRBJ1-1; D remains unclear. CDR1 is SGHVS and CDR2 is FQNEAQ in the germline V gene. CDR3 length: 14 amino acids. V gave up 3 bases and J gave up 0 bases, with 8 bases separating them. CDR3 DNA: TGTGCCAGCAGCTTGAAGGTTATGAACACTGAAGCTTTCTTT. It encodes CASSLKVMNTEAFF.

This clonotype was seen ten or more times. The chain is built from TRBV9 and TRBJ2-2, with 9 bases matching TRBD1. Looked up from germline, CDR1 is SGDLS and CDR2 is YYNGEE. J gave up 4 bases and V 3 bases, and 4 bases lay outside the gene matches. This CDR3 has 15 amino acids. CDR3 region: CASSADRGITGELFF. The CDR3 DNA reads TGTGCCAGCAGCGCGGACAGGGGTATCACCGGGGAGCTGTTTTTT.

This clonotype was seen at least ten times. The chain uses TRBV7-8 and TRBJ1-4; no clear D. The V end lost 0 bases, the J end lost 7 bases, and 3 bases lay between the germline ends. Germline V lookup: CDR1 SGHVS, CDR2 FQNEAQ. The CDR3 has 12 amino acids. The DNA of the CDR3 is TGTGCCAGCAGCTTAGCGCTTGAAAAACTGTTTTTT. Translating it yields CASSLALEKLFF.